The 26 T cell receptor beta chains listed next were all sequenced from one sample in a study of regulatory T cells in long-lasting Graves disease. Libraries of TCR beta came from iRepertoire HTBI primers plus Arm-PCR of CDR3 regions. TCRdb reprocessed the multiplex PCR reads with MiXCR, giving one entry per CDR3 protein. The repertoire includes around 470,000 distinct CDR3 sequences, approximately 14% of them detected once, and about a sixth sits in the top ten. Time point: newly diagnosed GD, antithyroid drugs for less than 3 months. After RNA was extracted from PBMCs, the TCR library was made from it. The data also belong to a second study, concerning T cells in Graves' hyperthyroidism and ophthalmopathy.

The sample consisted of peripheral blood mononuclear cells (PBMCs), taken at new diagnosis, from a patient treated with antithyroid drugs. These receptors all come from a woman between 50 and 59 years old with Graves disease.

This clonotype was recorded many times. The rearrangement uses TRBV20-1 and TRBJ2-7; TRBD2 might be the D (5 bases). Germline V gives CDR1 DFQATT, CDR2 SNEGSKA (reference sequence). V was cut by 4 bases and J by 3 bases, with 10 bases left in between. The CDR3 totals 12 residues. The CDR3 reads CSAKPGGYEQYF. CDR3 sequence (DNA): TGCAGTGCTAAGCCCGGAGGCTACGAGCAGTACTTC.

This clonotype showed up many times. The chain carries TRBV10-3 and TRBJ2-1; 9 bases are a match to TRBD2. The V gene end was trimmed by 2 bases and the J gene end by 0 bases; junction bases not matched to a gene: 2. The CDR3 length is 16 residues. The germline CDR1 and CDR2 sequences are ENHRY and SYGVKD. The chain's CDR3 is CAISEGLASSYNEQFF. The DNA for the CDR3 is TGTGCCATCAGTGAGGGACTAGCGAGCTCCTACAATGAGCAGTTCTTC.

The CDR3 coding sequence is TGTGCCAGTAGTATCTTTAGCGGGCCCTCCTACGAGCAGTACTTC. This codes for CASSIFSGPSYEQYF. The rearrangement uses TRBV19 and TRBJ2-7; 7 bases agree with TRBD2. CDR1 is LNHDA, CDR2 SQIVND, per germline (reference sequence). This CDR3 has 15 amino acids. The ends lost 3 bases at V and 0 bases at J; junction bases unmatched: 5.

This clonotype showed up many times. V usage is TRBV10-3 and J usage is TRBJ2-7, with TRBD1 matching 8 bases. The CDR3 runs 15 residues. Trimming cost V 7 bases and J 7 bases; bases outside gene matches: 15. CDR1 ENHRY and CDR2 SYGVKD come from the germline V gene. CDR3 nucleotides: TGTGCCATCACCCCTAGGGGGACAGGTCCTTCAGAGCAGTACTTC. Its protein is CAITPRGTGPSEQYF.

V is TRBV5-4 and J is TRBJ2-1, with 8 bases identical to TRBD1. Per germline, CDR1 SGHNT and CDR2 YYREEE (reference sequence). The trim removed 3 bases at V and 5 bases at J, leaving 4 bases unmatched. The CDR3 is made up of 14 amino acids. The DNA of the CDR3 is TGTGCCAGCAGCTCTCAGGGGGCCCACAATGAGCAGTTCTTC. It yields the protein CASSSQGAHNEQFF.

The rearrangement joins TRBV13 to TRBJ2-5; 12 bases match TRBD2. Germline values: CDR1 PRHDT, CDR2 FYEKMQ (reference sequence). V lost 2 bases to trimming and J lost 3 bases; unmatched junction nucleotides: 7. CDR3 length equals 17 residues. This chain's CDR3 is CASSLRLAGGAEETQYF. CDR3 DNA sequence: TGTGCCAGCAGCTTACGGCTAGCGGGAGGGGCAGAAGAGACCCAGTACTTC.

This clonotype showed up many times. V and J are TRBV28 and TRBJ1-4; 7 bases are shared with TRBD1. CDR3 length equals 14 residues. With V trimmed by 5 bases and J by 4 bases, 4 bases remained unmatched. Germline V lookup: CDR1 MDHEN, CDR2 SYDVKM. The CDR3 here is CASSQQGLNEKLFF. The CDR3 DNA reads TGTGCCAGCAGTCAACAGGGGCTTAATGAAAAACTGTTTTTT.

In its sample, this clonotype was seen many times. J is TRBJ2-1 and V is TRBV20-1, with 12 positions matching TRBD2. CDR1 is DFQATT and CDR2 is SNEGSKA in the germline V gene (reference sequence). The V and J ends lost 5 bases and 2 bases, in that order; junction bases with no gene match: 1. The CDR3 is made up of 14 amino acids. The CDR3: CSAASGRAYNEQFF. CDR3 sequence (DNA): TGCAGTGCTGCTAGCGGGAGGGCCTACAATGAGCAGTTCTTC.

Turning to this clonotype: A much more abundant neighbour one base away suggests this may be a read error. The chain recombines TRBV20-1 with TRBJ2-1, with 11 bases fitting TRBD1. The ends lost 4 bases at V and 8 bases at J; junction bases unmatched: 7. The CDR3 covers 14 residues. Looked up from germline, CDR1 is DFQATT and CDR2 is SNEGSKA (reference sequence). The CDR3 bases are TGCAGTGCTATTCGGGACAGGGGGGTCGATGAGCAGTTCTTC. Translating gives CSAIRDRGVDEQFF.

This clonotype appeared many times. This chain connects TRBV28 to TRBJ2-7; 7 nucleotides align to TRBD1. Germline V gives CDR1 MDHEN, CDR2 SYDVKM. Trimming removed 6 bases from V and 0 bases from J; junction bases left unmatched: 8. The CDR3 covers 15 residues. In DNA form, the CDR3 reads TGTGCCAGCAGAGGGGGACAGACCCTCTCCTACGAGCAGTACTTC. It codes for CASRGGQTLSYEQYF.

The rearrangement joins TRBV12-3 or TRBV12-4 to TRBJ2-1, with TRBD2 matching 13 bases. With 5 bases clipped from V and 8 bases from J, the junction kept 9 bases outside the gene matches. CDR3 length equals 16 residues. The DNA for the CDR3 is TGTGCCAGCAGTCCGCGGACTAGCGGGAGCCCTCATGAGCAGTTCTTC. This encodes CASSPRTSGSPHEQFF.

About this clonotype itself: Possible read error: a much larger clone is one base away. It is likely a read error, because the conserved phenylalanine at the end of the CDR3 is missing. The chain employs TRBV7-8 and TRBJ2-7; D may be TRBD1 or TRBD2 (5 bases each). Germline lookup yields CDR1 SGHVS and CDR2 FQNEAQ. The CDR3 consists of 15 residues. The V gene lost 6 bases and the J gene lost 1 base, with 16 bases spanning the gap. The CDR3 region is CASSQPGRFSYEQYL. CDR3 nucleotides: TGTGCCAGCAGTCAACCGGGACGGTTTTCCTACGAGCAGTACTTG.

As to this clonotype: A much larger clone lies one base from this, so it may be a read error. The chain employs TRBV7-2 and TRBJ2-7, with 12 bases matching TRBD2. CDR1 and CDR2 (germline): SGHTA, FQGNSA. The CDR3 is made up of 15 amino acids. The CDR3 region is CASSKLAGGVYEQCF. Here the CDR3 DNA reads TGTGCCAGCAGTAAACTAGCGGGAGGTGTCTACGAGCAGTGCTTC. Complete variable domain (other parts from reference TRBV7-2 and TRBJ2-7): GAGVSQSPSNKVTEKGKDVELRCDPISGHTALYWYRQSLGQGLEFLIYFQGNSAPDKSGLPSDRFSAERTGGSVSTLTIQRTQQEDSAVYLCASSKLAGGVYEQCFGPGTRLTVT.

This clonotype was recorded a few times. The chain is built from TRBV6-1 and TRBJ1-2; the match to TRBD1 covers 7 bases. The CDR3 is 13 residues long. CDR1 and CDR2 (germline): MNHNS, SASEGT. Trimming took 7 bases from V and 8 from J; bases not matched to a gene: 10. CDR3: CASTPRQGSGYTF. CDR3 bases: TGTGCCAGCACCCCACGACAGGGATCCGGCTACACCTTC.

This clonotype was seen repeatedly, ten times or more. This chain joins TRBV12-3 or TRBV12-4 and TRBJ2-7; D is uncertain. V lost 3 bases and J lost 3, with 12 bases in between. This CDR3 spans 14 amino acids. The DNA of the CDR3 is TGTGCCAGCAGTTTCGGGCAGGCTCTCTACGAGCAGTACTTC. This translates into CASSFGQALYEQYF.

This clonotype has at least ten counts. V usage is TRBV2 and J usage is TRBJ1-4; 7 nucleotides agree with TRBD1. This CDR3 contains 13 residues. V was pared by 4 bases and J by 8 bases, with 4 bases of the junction left unmatched. The germline V gene encodes CDR1 SNHLY and CDR2 FYNNEI. The CDR3 reads CASSVEGAEKLFF. The CDR3 DNA sequence: TGTGCCAGCAGTGTTGAGGGGGCAGAAAAACTGTTTTTT.

V and J are TRBV11-1 and TRBJ2-6; D may correspond to TRBD1 or TRBD2 (5 bases each). Per germline, CDR1 SGHAT and CDR2 FQDESV (reference sequence). This CDR3 spans 19 amino acids. V lost 6 bases and J lost 2, with 23 bases in between. This chain's CDR3 is CASSSSGGKPFPGANVLTF. The CDR3 DNA sequence: TGTGCCAGCAGTTCCTCTGGGGGAAAACCCTTCCCTGGGGCCAACGTCCTGACTTTC.

This clonotype was seen many times. The chain is built from TRBV5-1 and TRBJ2-7; D is possibly TRBD1 (6 bases). Germline V lookup: CDR1 SGHRS, CDR2 YFSETQ. The CDR3 extends over 14 amino acids. The V end lost 4 bases, the J end lost 6 bases, and 17 bases lay between the germline ends. The DNA of the CDR3 is TGCGCCAGCAGCGCGCTACCACAGGGCGGCGAGCAGTACTTC. Protein product: CASSALPQGGEQYF.

The chain combines TRBV7-2 with TRBJ2-5, with 13 positions matching TRBD2. Per germline, CDR1 SGHTA and CDR2 FQGNSA. This CDR3 comprises 17 residues. The V segment lost 1 base and the J segment 5 bases; nucleotides outside the gene matches: 7. The CDR3 DNA reads as TGTGCCAGCAGCTTAGTCCCGGGACTAGCGGGGTTGGAGACCCAGTACTTC. Its translation: CASSLVPGLAGLETQYF.

Concerning this clonotype itself: This likely reflects a read error, since a far larger clone is one base away. V gene TRBV12-3 or TRBV12-4 combines with J gene TRBJ2-5, with 11 bases matching TRBD2. The length of the CDR3 is 16 residues. V dropped 5 bases and J dropped 11; count of bases not matched to a gene: 16. The CDR3 sequence: CASSPRFSGRGNEQYF. Here the CDR3 DNA reads TGTGCCAGCAGTCCGCGATTTAGCGGGAGGGGTAATGAGCAGTACTTC.

This clonotype was detected only a few times. The chain joins TRBV10-3 to TRBJ2-2; a possible D gene is TRBD1 (6 bases). Per the germline V gene, CDR1 is ENHRY and CDR2 is SYGVKD. V lost 0 bases, J lost 2 bases, and 10 bases lay in between. This CDR3 region has 16 residues. CDR3 region: CAISESLGTNTGELFF. CDR3 coding DNA: TGTGCCATCAGTGAGTCCCTCGGGACAAACACCGGGGAGCTGTTTTTT.

The chain uses TRBV9 and TRBJ2-2, with 8 bases fitting TRBD2. J was trimmed by 7 bases and V by 0 bases; bases with no gene match: 8. The CDR3 spans 16 residues. Germline CDR1 is SGDLS and CDR2 is YYNGEE. The CDR3 DNA is TGTGCCAGCAGCGTAGATAGAGCGGGAGTTGTCGGGGAGCTGTTTTTT. This gives the protein CASSVDRAGVVGELFF. Together with reference TRBV9 and TRBJ2-2, the CDR3 gives the full variable domain: DSGVTQTPKHLITATGQRVTLRCSPRSGDLSVYWYQQSLDQGLQFLIQYYNGEERAKGNILERFSAQQFPDLHSELNLSSLELGDSALYFCASSVDRAGVVGELFFGEGSRLTVL.

This clonotype appeared many times. V is TRBV20-1 and J is TRBJ2-5; possibly TRBD1 for D (5 bases). The ends were cut back, 0 bases at V and 1 base at J, with 9 bases in the middle. The CDR3 sequence is 14 residues long. Per the germline V gene, CDR1 is DFQATT and CDR2 is SNEGSKA (reference sequence). The CDR3 reads CSARDGQGQETQYF. In nucleotides, the CDR3 is TGCAGTGCTAGAGATGGGCAGGGCCAAGAGACCCAGTACTTC.

This clonotype was observed many times. The V call is TRBV2, the J call TRBJ2-3; TRBD2 might be the D (6 bases). The V gene's germline CDR1 is SNHLY and CDR2 FYNNEI. V was pared by 4 bases and J by 1 base, with 9 bases between. There are 14 residues in the CDR3. The chain's CDR3 is CASSGGTRTDTQYF. CDR3 bases: TGTGCCAGCAGTGGCGGGACCCGCACAGATACGCAGTATTTT.

There are a few counts of this clonotype. The CDR3 reads CASSLGEQGTETQYF. The CDR3 nucleotides read TGTGCCAGCAGCTTAGGAGAACAGGGGACAGAGACCCAGTACTTC. The chain links TRBV7-9 to TRBJ2-5, with TRBD1 identical over 7 bases. Germline loops: CDR1 SEHNR, CDR2 FQNEAQ (reference sequence). This CDR3 has 15 residues. Trimming took 1 base from V and 4 from J; bases not matched to a gene: 6.

This clonotype was picked up many times. The chain joins TRBV2 to TRBJ2-1, with 15 bases matching TRBD2. The CDR3 has 18 residues. Looked up from germline, CDR1 is SNHLY and CDR2 is FYNNEI. Trimming took 6 bases from V and 1 from J; bases not matched to a gene: 7. The CDR3 DNA follows: TGTGCCAGCAGAAAGGGACTAGCGGGAGGCGGGTCCTACAATGAGCAGTTCTTC. Translated, it gives CASRKGLAGGGSYNEQFF.